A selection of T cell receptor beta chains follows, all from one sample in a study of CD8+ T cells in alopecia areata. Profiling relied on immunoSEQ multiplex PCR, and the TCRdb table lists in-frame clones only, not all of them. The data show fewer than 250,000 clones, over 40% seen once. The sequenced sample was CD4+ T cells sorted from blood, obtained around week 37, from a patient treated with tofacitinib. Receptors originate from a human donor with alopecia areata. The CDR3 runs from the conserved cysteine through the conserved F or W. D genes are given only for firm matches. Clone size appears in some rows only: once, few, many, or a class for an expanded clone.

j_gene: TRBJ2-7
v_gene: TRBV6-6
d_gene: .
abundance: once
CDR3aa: CASGGLREQYF
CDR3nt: TGTGCCAGCGGGGGGCTTAGGGAGCAGTACTTC

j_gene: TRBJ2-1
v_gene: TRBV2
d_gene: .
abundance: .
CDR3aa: CASTTGTGAYNEQFF
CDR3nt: TGTGCCAGCACTACTGGGACGGGGGCCTACAATGAGCAGTTCTTC

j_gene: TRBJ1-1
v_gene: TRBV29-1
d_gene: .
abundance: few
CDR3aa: CSAQLRVNTEAFF
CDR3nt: TGCAGCGCGCAACTCAGGGTGAACACTGAAGCTTTCTTT

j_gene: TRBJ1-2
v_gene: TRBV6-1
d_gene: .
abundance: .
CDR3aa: CASSERGRTLGYGYTF
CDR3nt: TGTGCCAGCAGTGAGCGGGGAAGGACGCTGGGCTATGGCTACACCTTC

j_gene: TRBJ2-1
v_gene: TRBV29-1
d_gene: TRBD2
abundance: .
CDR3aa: CSVRGLAASYNEQFF
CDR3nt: TGCAGCGTTAGGGGACTAGCGGCCTCCTACAATGAGCAGTTCTTC

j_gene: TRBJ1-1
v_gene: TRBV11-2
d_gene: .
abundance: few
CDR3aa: CASSWDTEAFF
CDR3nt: TGTGCCAGCAGCTGGGACACTGAAGCTTTCTTT

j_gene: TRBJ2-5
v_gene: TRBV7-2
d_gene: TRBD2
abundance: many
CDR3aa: CASSGTSGRETQYF
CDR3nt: TGTGCCAGCAGCGGTACTAGCGGGAGGGAGACCCAGTACTTC

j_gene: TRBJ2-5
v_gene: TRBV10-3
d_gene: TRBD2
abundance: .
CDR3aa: CAISDTSGRAAQETQYF
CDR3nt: TGTGCCATCAGTGATACTAGCGGGAGGGCGGCGCAAGAGACCCAGTACTTC

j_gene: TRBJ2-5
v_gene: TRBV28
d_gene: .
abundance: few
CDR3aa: CASSPGVAAFQETQYF
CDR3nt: TGTGCCAGCAGTCCCGGAGTAGCGGCCTTCCAAGAGACCCAGTACTTC

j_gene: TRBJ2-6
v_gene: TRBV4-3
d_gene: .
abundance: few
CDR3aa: CASSQRTGANVLTF
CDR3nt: TGCGCCAGCAGCCAAAGAACTGGGGCCAACGTCCTGACTTTC

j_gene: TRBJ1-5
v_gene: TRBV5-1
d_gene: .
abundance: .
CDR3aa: CASRKGMATDGNQPQHF
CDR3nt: TGCGCCAGCAGGAAGGGAATGGCGACAGACGGCAATCAGCCCCAGCATTTT

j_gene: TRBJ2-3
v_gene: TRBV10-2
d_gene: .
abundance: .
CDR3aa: CASRRGGDTQYF
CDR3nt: TGCGCCAGCCGACGGGGTGGGGATACGCAGTATTTT

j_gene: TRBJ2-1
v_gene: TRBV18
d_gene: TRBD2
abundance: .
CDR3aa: CASTLTGGDDEQFF
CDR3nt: TGTGCCAGCACCTTAACGGGAGGAGACGATGAGCAGTTCTTC

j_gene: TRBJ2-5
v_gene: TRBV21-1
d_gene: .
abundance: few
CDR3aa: CASTPVGGLQETQYF
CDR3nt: TGTGCCAGCACCCCGGTGGGGGGGCTCCAAGAGACCCAGTACTTC

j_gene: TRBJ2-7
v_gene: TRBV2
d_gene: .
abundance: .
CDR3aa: CASSGTNYEQYF
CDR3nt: TGTGCCAGCAGTGGGACTAACTACGAGCAGTACTTC

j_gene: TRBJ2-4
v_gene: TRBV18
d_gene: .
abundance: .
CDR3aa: CASSFSESKNIQYF
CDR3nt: TGTGCCAGCTCATTCTCCGAGTCCAAAAACATTCAGTACTTC

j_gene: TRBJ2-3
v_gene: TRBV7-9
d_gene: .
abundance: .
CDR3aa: CASLRQGLTDTQYF
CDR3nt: TGTGCCAGCTTGCGGCAGGGATTAACGGATACGCAGTATTTT

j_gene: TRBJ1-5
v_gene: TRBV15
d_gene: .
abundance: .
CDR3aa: CATSRDTGQPQHF
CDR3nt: TGTGCCACCAGCAGAGATACTGGGCAGCCCCAGCATTTT

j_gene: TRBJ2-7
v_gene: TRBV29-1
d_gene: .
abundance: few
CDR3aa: CSVARGTATYEQYF
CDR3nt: TGCAGCGTCGCACGGGGGACAGCAACCTACGAGCAGTACTTC

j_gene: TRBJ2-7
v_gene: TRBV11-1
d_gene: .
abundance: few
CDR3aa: CASSKGPRNYEQYF
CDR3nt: TGTGCCAGCAGCAAGGGACCGCGGAACTACGAGCAGTACTTC

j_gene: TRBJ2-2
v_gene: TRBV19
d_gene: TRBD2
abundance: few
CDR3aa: CASRISGSDTGELFF
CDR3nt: TGTGCCAGTAGGATTAGCGGGAGTGACACCGGGGAGCTGTTTTTT

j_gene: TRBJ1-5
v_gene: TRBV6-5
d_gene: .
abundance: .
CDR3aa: CASSPQGRQPQHF
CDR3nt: TGTGCCAGCAGTCCCCAGGGACGACAGCCCCAGCATTTT

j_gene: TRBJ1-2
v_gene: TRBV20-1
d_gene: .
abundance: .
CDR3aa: CSASGETGYTF
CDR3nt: TGCAGTGCTAGCGGGGAAACTGGCTACACCTTC

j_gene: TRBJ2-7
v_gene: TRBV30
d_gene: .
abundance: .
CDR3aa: CAWSVQSSLEQYF
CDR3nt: TGTGCCTGGAGTGTACAAAGTTCGCTCGAGCAGTACTTC

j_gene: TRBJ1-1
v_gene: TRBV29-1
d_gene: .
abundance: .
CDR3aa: CSVGELRNTEAFF
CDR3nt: TGCAGCGTTGGGGAACTTCGTAACACTGAAGCTTTCTTT

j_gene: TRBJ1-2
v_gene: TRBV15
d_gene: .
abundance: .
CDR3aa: CATSRGGRDYGYTF
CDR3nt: TGTGCCACCAGCAGAGGTGGCAGGGACTATGGCTACACCTTC

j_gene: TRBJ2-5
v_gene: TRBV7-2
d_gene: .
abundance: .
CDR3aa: CASSLDRVRETQYF
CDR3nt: TGTGCCAGCAGCTTAGATCGAGTCAGGGAGACCCAGTACTTC

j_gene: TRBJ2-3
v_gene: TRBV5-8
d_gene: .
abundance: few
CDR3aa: CASSLKRVTDTQYF
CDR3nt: TGTGCCAGCAGCTTGAAAAGGGTCACAGATACGCAGTATTTT

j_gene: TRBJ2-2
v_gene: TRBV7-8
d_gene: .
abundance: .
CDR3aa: CASSPRDSNTGELFF
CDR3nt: TGTGCCAGCAGCCCCCGGGACTCGAACACCGGGGAGCTGTTTTTT

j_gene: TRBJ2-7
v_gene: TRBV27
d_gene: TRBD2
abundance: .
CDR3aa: CASSSLPGTSGAAGEQYF
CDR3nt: TGTGCCAGCAGTTCCCTTCCCGGGACTAGCGGGGCCGCGGGGGAGCAGTACTTC

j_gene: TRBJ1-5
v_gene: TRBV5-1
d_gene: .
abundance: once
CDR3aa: CASSFSGAEYQPQHF
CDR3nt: TGCGCCAGCAGCTTTTCAGGGGCCGAATATCAGCCCCAGCATTTT

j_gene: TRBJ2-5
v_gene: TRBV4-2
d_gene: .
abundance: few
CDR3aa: CASSRERGAETQYF
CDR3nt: TGTGCCAGCAGCCGAGAACGGGGGGCAGAGACCCAGTACTTC

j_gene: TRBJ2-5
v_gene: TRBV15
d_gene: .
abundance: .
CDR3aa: CATSSPLRGAETQYF
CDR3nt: TGTGCCACCAGCAGCCCCTTGAGGGGCGCGGAGACCCAGTACTTC

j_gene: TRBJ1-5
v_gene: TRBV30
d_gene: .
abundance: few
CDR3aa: CAWSNRDNQPQHF
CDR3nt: TGTGCCTGGAGCAACAGGGATAATCAGCCCCAGCATTTT

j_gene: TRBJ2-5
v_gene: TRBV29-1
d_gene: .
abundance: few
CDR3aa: CSVEFGETQYF
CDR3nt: TGCAGCGTTGAATTCGGAGAGACCCAGTACTTC

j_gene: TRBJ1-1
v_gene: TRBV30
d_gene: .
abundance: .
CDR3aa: CAWRALGGVTEAFF
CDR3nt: TGTGCCTGGAGGGCTTTAGGCGGGGTCACTGAAGCTTTCTTT

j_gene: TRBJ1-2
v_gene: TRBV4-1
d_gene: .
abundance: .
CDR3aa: CASSQDRQPRYGYTF
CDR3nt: TGCGCCAGCAGCCAAGACCGGCAGCCACGCTATGGCTACACCTTC

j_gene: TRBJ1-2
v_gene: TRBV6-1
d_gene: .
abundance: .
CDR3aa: CASSELQGSGYTF
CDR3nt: TGTGCCAGCAGTGAACTACAGGGTAGTGGCTACACCTTC

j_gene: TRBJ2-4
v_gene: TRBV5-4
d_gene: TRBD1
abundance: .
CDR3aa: CASRQDRGAKNIQYF
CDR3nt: TGTGCCAGCAGACAGGACAGGGGAGCCAAAAACATTCAGTACTTC

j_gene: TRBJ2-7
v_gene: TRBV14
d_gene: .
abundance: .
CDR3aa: CASSPRGMNEQYF
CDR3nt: TGTGCCAGCAGCCCGCGGGGTATGAACGAGCAGTACTTC

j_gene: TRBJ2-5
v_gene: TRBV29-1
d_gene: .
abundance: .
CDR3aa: CSAGWRETQYF
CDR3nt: TGCAGCGCAGGGTGGCGGGAGACCCAGTACTTC

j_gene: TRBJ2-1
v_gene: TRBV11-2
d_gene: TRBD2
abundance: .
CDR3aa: CASSLSPLGGKAYNEQFF
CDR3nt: TGTGCCAGCAGCTTATCTCCCCTGGGGGGGAAGGCCTACAATGAGCAGTTCTTC

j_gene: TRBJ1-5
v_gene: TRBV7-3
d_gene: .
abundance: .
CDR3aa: CASAPTGSQPQHF
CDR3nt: TGTGCCAGCGCCCCCACGGGTTCTCAGCCCCAGCATTTT

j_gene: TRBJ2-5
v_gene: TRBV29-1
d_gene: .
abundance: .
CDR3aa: CSVEDGQSETQYF
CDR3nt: TGCAGCGTTGAAGACGGACAGTCAGAGACCCAGTACTTC

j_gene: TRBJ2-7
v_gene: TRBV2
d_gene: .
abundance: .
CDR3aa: CASRQYSYEQYF
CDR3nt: TGTGCCAGCAGACAGTACTCCTACGAGCAGTACTTC

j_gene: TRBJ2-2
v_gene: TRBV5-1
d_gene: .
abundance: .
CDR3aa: CASSPGAGPPVGELFF
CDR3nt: TGCGCCAGCAGCCCGGGCGCAGGACCACCGGTCGGGGAGCTGTTTTTT

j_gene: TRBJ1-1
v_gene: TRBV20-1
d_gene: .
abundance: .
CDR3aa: CSADRNTEAFF
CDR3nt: TGCAGTGCTGACAGGAACACTGAAGCTTTCTTT

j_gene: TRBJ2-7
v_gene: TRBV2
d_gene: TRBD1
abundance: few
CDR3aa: CASLAGTGELEQYF
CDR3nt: TGTGCCAGCCTAGCCGGGACAGGGGAGCTGGAGCAGTACTTC

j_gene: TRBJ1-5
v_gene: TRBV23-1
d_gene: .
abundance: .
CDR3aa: CASSRTDGIQSNQPQHF
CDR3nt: TGCGCCAGCAGTCGGACAGATGGTATTCAGAGCAATCAGCCCCAGCATTTT

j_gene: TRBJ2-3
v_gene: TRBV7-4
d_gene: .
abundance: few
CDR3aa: CASSLALSGNTDTQYF
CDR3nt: TGTGCCAGCAGCTTAGCGCTAAGCGGAAACACAGATACGCAGTATTTT

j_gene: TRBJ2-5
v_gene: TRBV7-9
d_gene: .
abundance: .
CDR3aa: CASSHKIGETQYF
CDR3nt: TGTGCCAGCAGCCACAAGATCGGGGAGACCCAGTACTTC

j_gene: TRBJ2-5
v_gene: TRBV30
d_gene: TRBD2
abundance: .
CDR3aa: CARSRLALQETQYF
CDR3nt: TGTGCCCGCTCCAGACTAGCCCTCCAAGAGACCCAGTACTTC

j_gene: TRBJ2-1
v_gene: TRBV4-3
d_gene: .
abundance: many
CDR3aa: CASSQLLQSNEQFF
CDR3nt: TGCGCCAGCAGCCAACTACTACAAAGCAATGAGCAGTTCTTC

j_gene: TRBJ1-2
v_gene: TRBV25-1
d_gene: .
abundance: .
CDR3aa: CASSDAGNYGYTF
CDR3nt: TGTGCCAGCAGTGACGCGGGTAACTATGGCTACACCTTC